This is a list of T cell receptor beta chains from one sample in a study of T cells in localized non-small cell lung cancer. The data were produced by immunoSEQ multiplex PCR, yet TCRdb's version contains in-frame clones alone and is incomplete. The sample lists tens of thousands of clones, over 75% occurring once. Material: PBMCs, obtained before any cancer treatment. Source of these receptors: a woman aged 35-75 years with stage II squamous cell lung carcinoma. Each CDR3 is given with its conserved first and last residue. Each record gives: clone size, V gene, CDR3 length, J gene, D gene, CDR3 DNA, CDR3 protein. A D gene is named only where the DNA matches it firmly. Part of the rows lack a size; the others show once, few, many or a class for expanded clones.

clone_size: -; v_call: TRBV7-2; cdr3_length: 15; j_call: TRBJ2-1; d_call: -; cdr3_nt: TGTGCCAGCAGCTTACTGGGGGTTTCCTACAATGAGCAGTTCTTC; cdr3_aa: CASSLLGVSYNEQFF
clone_size: -; v_call: TRBV2; cdr3_length: 17; j_call: TRBJ2-6; d_call: TRBD1; cdr3_nt: TGTGCCAGCTTACGAGGGACAGGGGCGAGTGGGGCCAACGTCCTGACTTTC; cdr3_aa: CASLRGTGASGANVLTF
clone_size: -; v_call: TRBV10-2; cdr3_length: 17; j_call: TRBJ1-3; d_call: -; cdr3_nt: TGCGCCAGCAGTGAGGACCCGGGACATAACTCTGGAAACACCATATATTTT; cdr3_aa: CASSEDPGHNSGNTIYF
clone_size: -; v_call: TRBV4-3; cdr3_length: 14; j_call: TRBJ1-4; d_call: TRBD1; cdr3_nt: TGCGCCAGCAGCCCGAACAGGGGGAGGGAAAAACTGTTTTTT; cdr3_aa: CASSPNRGREKLFF
clone_size: once; v_call: TRBV14; cdr3_length: 16; j_call: TRBJ2-1; d_call: TRBD2; cdr3_nt: TGTGCCAGCAGCCGTTTGGGGACTATAGAATACAATGAGCAGTTCTTC; cdr3_aa: CASSRLGTIEYNEQFF
clone_size: -; v_call: TRBV19; cdr3_length: 16; j_call: TRBJ2-1; d_call: TRBD2; cdr3_nt: TGTGCCAGTAGTATCCAAGGACTAGCGGGGTACAATGAGCAGTTCTTC; cdr3_aa: CASSIQGLAGYNEQFF
clone_size: few; v_call: TRBV4-1; cdr3_length: 15; j_call: TRBJ2-7; d_call: TRBD2; cdr3_nt: TGTGCCAGCAGCCAAGATCTAGCGGGCTCCTACGAGCAGTACTTC; cdr3_aa: CASSQDLAGSYEQYF
clone_size: -; v_call: TRBV9; cdr3_length: 16; j_call: TRBJ2-3; d_call: TRBD2; cdr3_nt: TGTGCCAGCAGCCCCCGACTAGCGCTCACTAGGGATACGCAGTATTTT; cdr3_aa: CASSPRLALTRDTQYF
clone_size: -; v_call: TRBV27; cdr3_length: 13; j_call: TRBJ2-1; d_call: -; cdr3_nt: TGTGCCAGCAGTTTACTAGGAGACCGGAAGCAGTTCTTC; cdr3_aa: CASSLLGDRKQFF
clone_size: -; v_call: TRBV27; cdr3_length: 14; j_call: TRBJ2-1; d_call: -; cdr3_nt: TGTGCCAGCAGCCCAGACGGGGGGCACAATGAGCAGTTCTTC; cdr3_aa: CASSPDGGHNEQFF
clone_size: -; v_call: TRBV18; cdr3_length: 14; j_call: TRBJ1-1; d_call: -; cdr3_nt: TGTGCCAGCTCACCAAGTGTGGCAGGCGCTGAAGCTTTCTTT; cdr3_aa: CASSPSVAGAEAFF
clone_size: once; v_call: TRBV25-1; cdr3_length: 13; j_call: TRBJ1-1; d_call: -; cdr3_nt: TGTGCCAGCAGTGACTCGATGAACACTGAAGCTTTCTTT; cdr3_aa: CASSDSMNTEAFF
clone_size: -; v_call: TRBV5-4; cdr3_length: 16; j_call: TRBJ2-3; d_call: TRBD2; cdr3_nt: TGTGCCAGCAGCCTGCGACTAGCGGGTAGCACAGATACGCAGTATTTT; cdr3_aa: CASSLRLAGSTDTQYF
clone_size: -; v_call: TRBV11-2; cdr3_length: 13; j_call: TRBJ1-3; d_call: -; cdr3_nt: TGTGCCAGCAGCGGCTCCTCTGGAAACACCATATATTTT; cdr3_aa: CASSGSSGNTIYF
clone_size: -; v_call: TRBV7-9; cdr3_length: 15; j_call: TRBJ1-4; d_call: TRBD1; cdr3_nt: TGTGCCAGCAGCTTAAGATGGACAGGGGATGAAAAACTGTTTTTT; cdr3_aa: CASSLRWTGDEKLFF
clone_size: -; v_call: TRBV10-3; cdr3_length: 14; j_call: TRBJ2-7; d_call: TRBD2; cdr3_nt: TGTGCCATCAGCGACCCCGGGACTAGCGACGAGCAGTACTTC; cdr3_aa: CAISDPGTSDEQYF
clone_size: -; v_call: TRBV18; cdr3_length: 14; j_call: TRBJ1-1; d_call: -; cdr3_nt: TGTGCCAGCTCACCGTCCCAGAAGGTTGCTGAAGCTTTCTTT; cdr3_aa: CASSPSQKVAEAFF
clone_size: -; v_call: TRBV15; cdr3_length: 14; j_call: TRBJ2-2; d_call: TRBD1; cdr3_nt: TGTGCCACCAGCAGAGCGGACAGGGGAGGGGAGCTGTTTTTT; cdr3_aa: CATSRADRGGELFF
clone_size: -; v_call: TRBV6-5; cdr3_length: 14; j_call: TRBJ1-5; d_call: TRBD1; cdr3_nt: TGTGCCAGCAGTCCTCGGGACAGTAATCAGCCCCAGCATTTT; cdr3_aa: CASSPRDSNQPQHF
clone_size: -; v_call: TRBV9; cdr3_length: 15; j_call: TRBJ1-2; d_call: TRBD1; cdr3_nt: TGTGCCAGCAGCGTAGCTCAGGGGGGGCTGAGTGGCTACACCTTC; cdr3_aa: CASSVAQGGLSGYTF
clone_size: few; v_call: TRBV28; cdr3_length: 13; j_call: TRBJ1-1; d_call: -; cdr3_nt: TGTGCCAGCAGTTCTCCTGGGAACACTGAAGCTTTCTTT; cdr3_aa: CASSSPGNTEAFF
clone_size: once; v_call: TRBV19; cdr3_length: 16; j_call: TRBJ1-4; d_call: -; cdr3_nt: TGTGCCAGTAGTATAGGGTCGACTGTCGGTAATGAAAAACTGTTTTTT; cdr3_aa: CASSIGSTVGNEKLFF
clone_size: -; v_call: TRBV28; cdr3_length: 11; j_call: TRBJ2-1; d_call: TRBD1; cdr3_nt: TGTGCCAGCAGCCGGACAGGTTTTAAGTTCTTC; cdr3_aa: CASSRTGFKFF
clone_size: once; v_call: TRBV7-7; cdr3_length: 12; j_call: TRBJ2-1; d_call: -; cdr3_nt: TGTGCCAGCAGCCCCGGGGGGCCCAAGCAGTTCTTC; cdr3_aa: CASSPGGPKQFF
clone_size: few; v_call: TRBV23-1; cdr3_length: 11; j_call: TRBJ1-1; d_call: -; cdr3_nt: TGCGCCAGCACGGTGAACACTGAAGCTTTCTTT; cdr3_aa: CASTVNTEAFF
clone_size: once; v_call: TRBV5-1; cdr3_length: 15; j_call: TRBJ2-5; d_call: -; cdr3_nt: TGCGCCAGCAGCTTGAGGGGATTTACCCAAGAGACCCAGTACTTC; cdr3_aa: CASSLRGFTQETQYF
clone_size: -; v_call: TRBV27; cdr3_length: 15; j_call: TRBJ1-5; d_call: -; cdr3_nt: TGTGCCAGCAGAAAAGAGGGGGGTCGCAATCAGCCCCAGCATTTT; cdr3_aa: CASRKEGGRNQPQHF
clone_size: -; v_call: TRBV30; cdr3_length: 15; j_call: TRBJ1-5; d_call: -; cdr3_nt: TGTGCCTGGAGTGTACGGGGTTTAAGCAATCAGCCCCAGCATTTT; cdr3_aa: CAWSVRGLSNQPQHF
clone_size: -; v_call: TRBV7-8; cdr3_length: 15; j_call: TRBJ1-2; d_call: TRBD1; cdr3_nt: TGTGCCAGCAGCCTCGACAGGGGGGTGAGCTATGGCTACACCTTC; cdr3_aa: CASSLDRGVSYGYTF